A single sample is the source of the 30 T cell receptor beta chains below, sequenced in a study of cytomegalovirus exposure and HLA in healthy donors. Primers for the PCR totalled 60 Vbeta and 13 Jbeta. Assay used: immunoSEQ multiplex PCR; TCRdb lists only in-frame clones, some missing. The profile shows about 200,000 clones, 60% to 85% of them singletons. Input material: PBMCs. These receptors were collected from a girl between 5 and 17 years old in good health and CMV-seropositive.

This clone occurred a few times. The chain couples TRBV19 to TRBJ1-1; D gene uncertain. CDR3 length equals 11 residues. Germline lookup yields CDR1 LNHDA and CDR2 SQIVND (reference sequence). Trimming took off 7 bases at V and 0 bases at J, with 3 bases between the two ends. In DNA form, the CDR3 reads TGTGCCAGTACGGTGAACACTGAAGCTTTCTTT. Translated, it gives CASTVNTEAFF.

This clone is a singleton in its sample. V is TRBV19 and J is TRBJ2-5, with TRBD1 as a possible D gene (6 bases). The CDR3 length is 17 residues. With 5 bases removed from V and 2 bases from J, the gap between germline ends came to 21 bases. Germline V gene data show CDR1 as LNHDA and CDR2 as SQIVND (reference sequence). The CDR3 bases are TGTGCCAGTAGTGAGAACAGGGACCACGACCTACAAGAGACCCAGTACTTC. Translating gives CASSENRDHDLQETQYF. The whole variable domain, filled in from reference TRBV19 and TRBJ2-5, reads DGGITQSPKYLFRKEGQNVTLSCEQNLNHDAMYWYRQDPGQGLRLIYYSQIVNDFQKGDIAEGYSVSREKKESFPLTVTSAQKNPTAFYLCASSENRDHDLQETQYFGPGTRLLVL.

This rearrangement joins TRBV6-5 to TRBJ1-2; 9 nucleotides match TRBD1. The CDR3 covers 14 residues. Germline V CDR1 and CDR2: MNHEY, SVGAGI. Trimming cost V 10 bases and J 4 bases; bases outside gene matches: 10. As DNA, the CDR3 is TGTGCCACCCGACCGAGACAGGGGGTCTATGGCTACACCTTC. It is translated as CATRPRQGVYGYTF.

The chain joins TRBV9 to TRBJ2-7, with 12 positions matching TRBD1. The V segment lost 0 bases and the J segment 6 bases; nucleotides outside the gene matches: 7. Germline CDR1 reads SGDLS; CDR2 reads YYNGEE. The CDR3 length is 16 residues. The DNA of the CDR3 is TGTGCCAGCAGCGTAGATCCTGGGACAGGGGGCGCCGAGCAGTACTTC. Protein product: CASSVDPGTGGAEQYF.

V and J are TRBV2 and TRBJ2-3, with 13 bases identical to TRBD2. Germline loops: CDR1 SNHLY, CDR2 FYNNEI. The trim removed 0 bases at V and 3 bases at J, leaving 0 bases unmatched. The CDR3 has 16 amino acids. The CDR3 coding sequence is TGTGCCAGCAGTGAAGCGGGACTAGCGGGGACAGATACGCAGTATTTT. Translated: CASSEAGLAGTDTQYF.

The genes are TRBV6-6 and TRBJ1-1; 7 nucleotides align to TRBD1. After removal of 8 bases from V and 1 base from J, the junction contained 4 bases not matched to a gene. CDR3 length equals 13 residues. CDR1 is MNHNY, CDR2 SVGAGI, per germline (reference sequence). This CDR3 is CASGRTGNTEAFF. The CDR3, as DNA: TGTGCCAGCGGTAGGACAGGGAACACTGAAGCTTTCTTT.

The chain carries TRBV9 and TRBJ1-5; no clear D gene. This CDR3 is 15 amino acids long. Germline-derived CDR1 and CDR2 are SGDLS and YYNGEE. The ends were cut back, 4 bases at V and 0 bases at J, with 11 bases in the middle. The CDR3 loop reads CASSPSGNSNQPQHF. CDR3 nucleotide sequence: TGTGCCAGCAGCCCCTCAGGTAATAGCAATCAGCCCCAGCATTTT.

The CDR3 loop reads CASSPPGGNTGELFF. CDR3 sequence (DNA): TGTGCCAGCAGCCCTCCCGGGGGGAACACCGGGGAGCTGTTTTTT. The rearrangement joins TRBV7-9 to TRBJ2-2, with D possibly matching TRBD2 (6 bases). The CDR3 sequence is 15 residues long. V was clipped by 5 bases and J by 1 base, with 11 bases between them. Per the germline V gene, CDR1 is SEHNR and CDR2 is FQNEAQ (reference sequence).

The count of this clone is one. V is TRBV7-2 and J is TRBJ1-5; TRBD1 agrees at 9 bases. The length of the CDR3 is 14 residues. V shed 5 bases and J 5 bases; nucleotides not matched to a gene: 4. Germline V gene lookup returns CDR1 SGHTA and CDR2 FQGNSA. The chain's CDR3 is CASSERTGDQPQHF. CDR3 coding DNA: TGTGCCAGCAGCGAAAGGACAGGGGATCAGCCCCAGCATTTT.

The chain uses TRBV25-1 and TRBJ1-6; D might be TRBD1 (5 bases). V lost 3 bases to trimming and J lost 10 bases, with 16 bases between them. This CDR3 spans 15 amino acids. Germline V gene lookup returns CDR1 MGHDK and CDR2 SYGVNS. CDR3 loop: CASSDLTGGASPLHF. In DNA form, the CDR3 reads TGTGCCAGCAGTGACTTAACAGGTGGAGCCTCACCCCTCCACTTT.

The chain joins TRBV18 to TRBJ2-1; 13 bases match TRBD2. With 8 bases clipped from V and 6 bases from J, the junction kept 7 bases outside the gene matches. Per germline, CDR1 KGHSH and CDR2 LQKENI. This CDR3 is built from 15 residues. The CDR3 spells CASATSGGFSNEQFF. For the CDR3, the DNA is TGTGCCAGCGCGACTAGCGGGGGGTTTTCCAATGAGCAGTTCTTC.

This chain uses TRBV9 with TRBJ1-2; possibly TRBD1 for D (5 bases). The germline V gene encodes CDR1 SGDLS and CDR2 YYNGEE. Trimming cost V 3 bases and J 5 bases, with 8 bases left between them. The CDR3 sequence is 12 residues long. The CDR3 sequence: CASSGQRYGYTF. As DNA, the CDR3 is TGTGCCAGCAGCGGACAGAGATATGGCTACACCTTC.

This clone was recorded only once. The rearrangement uses TRBV11-2 and TRBJ2-2; 8 bases map to TRBD2. With V trimmed by 3 bases and J by 4 bases, 4 bases remained unmatched. CDR3 length: 15 residues. Germline CDR1 and CDR2: SGHAT and FQNNGV. The CDR3 nucleotides are TGTGCCAGCAGCTTGGCGGGGGGCACCACCGGGGAGCTGTTTTTT. It translates to CASSLAGGTTGELFF.

This chain connects TRBV4-3 to TRBJ1-3, with D perhaps matching TRBD1 (6 bases). Trimming shortened V by 0 bases and J by 1 base, and 10 bases separated the two germline ends. CDR3 length: 16 residues. CDR1 is LGHNA and CDR2 is YSLEER in the germline V gene. This CDR3 is CASSQDPTGSGNTIYF. As DNA, the CDR3 is TGCGCCAGCAGCCAAGATCCCACAGGGTCTGGAAACACCATATATTTT.

The gene calls are TRBV6-1 and TRBJ2-7; 7 bases are a match to TRBD2. The germline V gene encodes CDR1 MNHNS and CDR2 SASEGT. V shed 2 bases, J shed 0 bases, and the junction held 13 bases outside the gene matches. This CDR3 has 18 amino acids. CDR3 in amino acids: CASSEKWGGVSGSYEQYF. In DNA, the CDR3 is TGTGCCAGCAGTGAAAAGTGGGGGGGGGTTTCCGGCTCCTACGAGCAGTACTTC.

The V call is TRBV10-3, the J call TRBJ2-7; TRBD1 aligns across 10 bases. The V and J ends lost 6 bases and 1 base, in that order; junction bases with no gene match: 0. The CDR3 consists of 13 residues. Per the germline V gene, CDR1 is ENHRY and CDR2 is SYGVKD. For the CDR3, the DNA is TGTGCCATCAGGGACAGGGGGTCCTACGAGCAGTACTTC. Its protein is CAIRDRGSYEQYF.

The chain carries TRBV28 and TRBJ2-7; no clear D. With 6 bases removed from V and 1 base from J, the gap between germline ends came to 7 bases. Germline CDR1 is MDHEN and CDR2 is SYDVKM. This CDR3 is 12 amino acids long. The CDR3 loop is CASRDNSYEQYF. CDR3 nucleotide sequence: TGTGCCAGCAGAGACAATTCCTACGAGCAGTACTTC.

The rearrangement links TRBV5-1 to TRBJ2-7; 7 bases match TRBD1. The CDR3 has 14 amino acids. Germline V lookup: CDR1 SGHRS, CDR2 YFSETQ. V trimming: 0 bases; J trimming: 3 bases; junction bases outside the gene matches: 3. The CDR3 sequence: CASSLDTGDYEQYF. As DNA, the CDR3 is TGCGCCAGCAGCTTGGACACAGGGGACTACGAGCAGTACTTC.

The chain joins TRBV10-1 to TRBJ2-2; possibly TRBD1 for D (6 bases). The germline V gene has CDR1 WNHNN and CDR2 SYGVQD (reference sequence). V lost 2 bases, J lost 5 bases, and 18 bases lay in between. The CDR3 is made up of 17 amino acids. In nucleotides, the CDR3 is TGCGCCAGCAGTGAGACAGGGTCGGTAGGAAGGACCGGGGAGCTGTTTTTT. As protein: CASSETGSVGRTGELFF.

The V call is TRBV7-9, the J call TRBJ2-7; 9 bases align to TRBD2. Germline V lookup: CDR1 SEHNR, CDR2 FQNEAQ (reference sequence). Trimming at V came to 4 bases and at J to 0 bases, leaving 13 bases not matched to a gene. The CDR3 consists of 18 residues. The CDR3 spells CASSSTGPGAGGSYEQYF. DNA of the CDR3: TGTGCCAGCAGCTCCACCGGACCTGGAGCGGGGGGCTCCTACGAGCAGTACTTC.

This clone has a single count. Here the CDR3 reads CASTGGTDSYEQYF. CDR3 in DNA: TGTGCCAGCACCGGCGGGACCGACTCCTACGAGCAGTACTTC. This chain joins TRBV13 and TRBJ2-7; a weak D match, TRBD2 (6 bases). Per germline, CDR1 PRHDT and CDR2 FYEKMQ (reference sequence). The CDR3 length is 14 residues. Trimming left V 7 bases short and J 0 bases short, with 13 bases between.

The chain couples TRBV10-3 to TRBJ1-5, with 9 bases that match TRBD1. This CDR3 contains 13 residues. V was pared by 6 bases and J by 7 bases, with 4 bases of the junction left unmatched. The germline V gene has CDR1 ENHRY and CDR2 SYGVKD. CDR3 amino acids: CAISGTGPQPQHF. CDR3 DNA: TGTGCCATCAGCGGGACAGGGCCCCAGCCCCAGCATTTT.

The gene calls are TRBV7-2 and TRBJ2-3, with TRBD2 matching 10 bases. After removal of 7 bases from V and 2 bases from J, the junction contained 15 bases not matched to a gene. Germline V gene sequence: CDR1 SGHTA, CDR2 FQGNSA. The CDR3 is made up of 18 amino acids. DNA of the CDR3: TGTGCCAGCACAATAGCGACGGCTAGCGGGGGAATCACAGATACGCAGTATTTT. The encoded protein is CASTIATASGGITDTQYF.

The J gene is TRBJ2-7, the V gene TRBV7-9, with D perhaps matching TRBD2 (6 bases). Looked up from germline, CDR1 is SEHNR and CDR2 is FQNEAQ (reference sequence). The CDR3 spans 13 residues. V lost 4 bases, J lost 13 bases, and 20 bases lay in between. The CDR3 DNA reads TGTGCCAGCAGCTGGGGGGAACGGGCTCCCCACTACTTC. Its translation: CASSWGERAPHYF.

This chain uses TRBV19 with TRBJ1-6; unclear D gene. With 0 bases removed from V and 13 bases from J, the gap between germline ends came to 7 bases. Germline V gives CDR1 LNHDA, CDR2 SQIVND (reference sequence). CDR3 length equals 12 residues. CDR3 loop: CASSIDRGPLHF. The CDR3 DNA follows: TGTGCCAGTAGTATAGACCGGGGTCCCCTCCACTTT. The whole variable domain, remainder taken from reference TRBV19 and TRBJ1-6, is DGGITQSPKYLFRKEGQNVTLSCEQNLNHDAMYWYRQDPGQGLRLIYYSQIVNDFQKGDIAEGYSVSREKKESFPLTVTSAQKNPTAFYLCASSIDRGPLHFGNGTRLTVT.

Written as DNA, the CDR3 is TGTGCCAGCAGTGAAATGGGGACAGATTATGGCTACACCTTC. Encoded protein: CASSEMGTDYGYTF. The chain uses TRBV2 and TRBJ1-2, with 7 positions matching TRBD1. The CDR3 is made up of 14 amino acids. J was trimmed by 5 bases and V by 2 bases; bases with no gene match: 5. Germline V gene sequence: CDR1 SNHLY, CDR2 FYNNEI.

This clone was counted a single time. Its ends do not fully match the called genes, so a read error is possible. The chain couples TRBV5-1 to TRBJ1-1; D possibly corresponds to TRBD1 (5 bases). This CDR3 has 10 residues. Looked up from germline, CDR1 is SGHRS and CDR2 is YFSETQ. CDR3 nucleotide sequence: TGCGCCAGCAGCTGTGCAGGGAGGATTTTT. Translation: CASSCAGRIF.

This rearrangement joins TRBV19 to TRBJ2-1; 8 nucleotides line up with TRBD2. CDR1 and CDR2 (germline): LNHDA, SQIVND (reference sequence). The CDR3 length is 15 residues. V lost 5 bases to trimming and J lost 6 bases; unmatched junction nucleotides: 9. The CDR3 protein is CASSPTSGGINEQFF. The CDR3, as DNA: TGTGCCAGTAGTCCTACTAGCGGCGGCATCAATGAGCAGTTCTTC.

The chain is built from TRBV15 and TRBJ1-1; 11 bases match TRBD1. The CDR3 runs 17 residues. Germline V gives CDR1 LNHNV, CDR2 YYDKDF (reference sequence). J lost 5 bases, V lost 1 base, and 9 bases had no gene match. Here the CDR3 reads CATSRGLWDRGGTEAFF. DNA of the CDR3: TGTGCCACCAGCAGAGGGCTGTGGGACAGGGGGGGGACTGAAGCTTTCTTT.

V and J are TRBV27 and TRBJ2-1; tentative D call: TRBD1 (6 bases). Trimming removed 3 bases from V and 7 bases from J, with 13 bases in between. Per germline, CDR1 MNHEY and CDR2 SMNVEV (reference sequence). There are 14 residues in the CDR3. The CDR3 DNA reads as TGTGCCAGCAGTTTTCAGGGGTTAAGGAATGAGCAGTTCTTC. Amino acids: CASSFQGLRNEQFF.